These 21 T cell receptor beta chains share one sample of origin, sequenced in a study of response to subunit inactivated influenza vaccine. TCRdb passed the RT-PCR reads through MiXCR, listing each CDR3 protein once. This sample carries 650,000 to 850,000 distinct CDR3 sequences, 11% to 15% of them seen once, and the ten largest clones take 6% to 8%. Here the sequenced sample was PBMCs from blood, taken 14 to 15 days before vaccination. These receptors all come from a man over 45 who received an inactivated influenza vaccine.

This chain joins TRBV20-1 and TRBJ2-7, with TRBD2 matching 9 bases. In germline, CDR1 is DFQATT, CDR2 SNEGSKA (reference sequence). This CDR3 region has 13 residues. V shed 7 bases, J shed 2 bases, and the junction held 6 bases outside the gene matches. CDR3 nucleotide sequence: TGCAGTGGTTGGGGGACTAGCCCCTACGAGCAGTACTTC. Translation gives CSGWGTSPYEQYF.

This chain connects TRBV18 to TRBJ2-7; 10 positions agree with TRBD1. The V gene end was trimmed by 3 bases and the J gene end by 2 bases; junction bases not matched to a gene: 4. Germline lookup yields CDR1 KGHSH and CDR2 LQKENI. The CDR3 sequence is 15 residues long. DNA of the CDR3: TGTGCCAGCTCACCCGCGACAGGGGGCCCCTACGAGCAGTACTTC. This gives the protein CASSPATGGPYEQYF.

This clonotype was picked up a small number of times. As DNA, the CDR3 is TGTGCCATCAGTGATAAGACTAAGATAGAGACTCCCTATGGCTACACCTTC. This gives the protein CAISDKTKIETPYGYTF. The chain is built from TRBV10-3 and TRBJ1-2; unclear D gene. Trimming took off 3 bases at V and 4 bases at J, with 21 bases between the two ends. The CDR3 length is 17 residues. The V gene's germline CDR1 is ENHRY and CDR2 SYGVKD.

This chain connects TRBV7-9 to TRBJ1-2; weak D call: TRBD1 (6 bases). Per the germline V gene, CDR1 is SEHNR and CDR2 is FQNEAQ (reference sequence). Between the trimmed V and J ends, which lost 5 bases and 7 bases, there was a span of 14 bases. The CDR3 length is 13 residues. Here the CDR3 DNA reads TGTGCCAGCAGCCCGCCGGCGACAGGTGGCTACACCTTC. Its translation is CASSPPATGGYTF.

This clonotype was recorded a few times. The rearrangement uses TRBV20-1 and TRBJ1-2, with TRBD1 as a possible D gene (5 bases). The CDR3 spans 13 residues. Per germline, CDR1 DFQATT and CDR2 SNEGSKA (reference sequence). Trimming stripped 8 bases from V and 8 bases from J, with 21 bases between. This chain's CDR3 is CSSDPGAGSGYTF. CDR3 nucleotide sequence: TGCAGTTCTGACCCTGGGGCGGGGAGCGGCTACACCTTC.

This clonotype occurred many times. The V and J genes are TRBV18 and TRBJ2-7; 7 bases line up with TRBD1. The CDR3 loop spans 14 amino acids. Germline V gene data show CDR1 as KGHSH and CDR2 as LQKENI. V shed 8 bases and J 1 base; nucleotides not matched to a gene: 8. The CDR3 loop reads CASSPGTASYEQYF. CDR3 bases: TGTGCCAGCAGTCCCGGGACAGCATCCTACGAGCAGTACTTC.

This clonotype has just one count. J is TRBJ2-3 and V is TRBV18; no clear D. This CDR3 is 13 amino acids long. Germline loops: CDR1 KGHSH, CDR2 LQKENI. Deletions cut 3 bases from V and 6 bases from J, with 10 bases between. For the CDR3, the DNA is TGTGCCAGCTCACCCGCCATTGGGGATACGCAGTATTTT. It encodes CASSPAIGDTQYF.

The chain carries TRBV9 and TRBJ2-1; 11 bases map to TRBD2. Per germline, CDR1 SGDLS and CDR2 YYNGEE. The CDR3 contains 14 residues. V was clipped by 10 bases and J by 10 bases; unmatched bases: 13. CDR3 amino acids: CACSQTSGSGEQFF. In DNA, the CDR3 is TGTGCCTGCTCACAAACTAGCGGGAGTGGAGAGCAGTTCTTC.

The chain joins TRBV10-3 to TRBJ2-7; D may match TRBD1 or TRBD2 (5 bases each). The V end was cut by 8 bases, the J end by 0 bases, with 11 bases between. Germline-derived CDR1 and CDR2 are ENHRY and SYGVKD. The CDR3 totals 13 residues. CDR3 coding DNA: TGTGCCATCGGGACGGGGACCTCCTACGAGCAGTACTTC. Its translation is CAIGTGTSYEQYF.

The rearrangement links TRBV6-5 to TRBJ2-7; 10 bases align to TRBD1. CDR1 is MNHEY, CDR2 SVGAGI, per germline. The CDR3 is 17 residues long. Trimming cost V 0 bases and J 2 bases; bases outside gene matches: 7. The CDR3 reads CASSYSRLGQGAYEQYF. The DNA for the CDR3 is TGTGCCAGCAGTTACTCGAGGCTTGGACAGGGGGCCTACGAGCAGTACTTC.

V usage is TRBV3-1 and J usage is TRBJ1-2; 8 bases fit TRBD1. The CDR3 extends over 15 amino acids. Germline V gene sequence: CDR1 LGHDT, CDR2 YNNKEL (reference sequence). Losses at the gene ends were 4 bases for V and 5 bases for J; bases not matched to a gene: 9. The CDR3 sequence is CASSPGQGRLYGYTF. In nucleotides, the CDR3 is TGTGCCAGCAGCCCCGGACAGGGTCGTCTTTATGGCTACACCTTC.

This clonotype came up a few times. This chain uses TRBV4-3 with TRBJ2-5; 8 positions match TRBD1. This CDR3 spans 15 amino acids. Per germline, CDR1 LGHNA and CDR2 YSLEER. The V and J ends lost 3 bases and 5 bases, in that order; junction bases with no gene match: 8. In nucleotides, the CDR3 is TGCGCCAGCAGCCAGCAACCGGGACAGGCGGAGACCCAGTACTTC. It specifies CASSQQPGQAETQYF.

This chain connects TRBV9 to TRBJ2-7; 7 bases map to TRBD2. With V trimmed by 0 bases and J by 4 bases, 7 bases remained unmatched. Germline V gene sequence: CDR1 SGDLS, CDR2 YYNGEE. This CDR3 has 15 amino acids. CDR3 sequence (DNA): TGTGCCAGCAGCGTAGCGGGAGGAGCTATGTACGAGCAGTACTTC. Translating it yields CASSVAGGAMYEQYF.

This sequence joins TRBV6-1 and TRBJ2-7, with 12 nucleotides matching TRBD2. The V gene's germline CDR1 is MNHNS and CDR2 SASEGT. The CDR3 spans 14 residues. With 7 bases clipped from V and 2 bases from J, the junction kept 3 bases outside the gene matches. CDR3 in DNA: TGTGCCAGCATGCGGACTAGCGGGGCCTACGAGCAGTACTTC. The encoded protein is CASMRTSGAYEQYF.

This clonotype showed up many times. The rearrangement links TRBV27 to TRBJ2-7; TRBD2 agrees at 7 bases. V trimming: 5 bases; J trimming: 2 bases; junction bases outside the gene matches: 6. Germline lookup yields CDR1 MNHEY and CDR2 SMNVEV (reference sequence). The CDR3 consists of 14 residues. The DNA of the CDR3 is TGTGCCAGCAGTATTGGGACTATTCCCTACGAGCAGTACTTC. This translates into CASSIGTIPYEQYF.

The table lists this clonotype with many counts. This chain links TRBV15 with TRBJ1-1, with 7 bases that match TRBD1. V shed 6 bases, J shed 1 base, and the junction held 8 bases outside the gene matches. Germline V gene lookup returns CDR1 LNHNV and CDR2 YYDKDF (reference sequence). The CDR3 covers 15 residues. CDR3 sequence (DNA): TGTGCCACCAGGTTGGGGGAGGGGGCGAACACTGAAGCTTTCTTT. It yields the protein CATRLGEGANTEAFF. The whole variable domain, remainder taken from reference TRBV15 and TRBJ1-1, is DAMVIQNPRYQVTQFGKPVTLSCSQTLNHNVMYWYQQKSSQAPKLLFHYYDKDFNNEADTPDNFQSRRPNTSFCFLDIRSPGLGDTAMYLCATRLGEGANTEAFFGQGTRLTVV.

This clonotype was seen a few times. The rearrangement links TRBV6-1 to TRBJ1-5; tentatively, D is TRBD1 (6 bases). The CDR3 covers 13 residues. V lost 9 bases and J 1 base, leaving 10 bases between the germline ends. CDR1 and CDR2 (germline): MNHNS, SASEGT. The CDR3 here is CASRTASNQPQHF. CDR3 sequence (DNA): TGTGCCAGTCGGACAGCGAGCAATCAGCCCCAGCATTTT.

This chain uses TRBV20-1 with TRBJ1-4; 8 positions agree with TRBD1. J lost 8 bases, V lost 5 bases, and 13 bases had no gene match. The CDR3 runs to 15 residues. CDR1 is DFQATT, CDR2 SNEGSKA, per germline (reference sequence). The CDR3 loop is CSAGSRGRGDEKLFF. DNA for the CDR3: TGCAGTGCTGGCAGCAGGGGGCGAGGGGACGAAAAACTGTTTTTT.

The J gene is TRBJ1-5, the V gene TRBV19; unclear D gene. The length of the CDR3 is 15 residues. Trimming shortened V by 4 bases and J by 0 bases, and 10 bases separated the two germline ends. The germline CDR1 and CDR2 sequences are LNHDA and SQIVND (reference sequence). The chain's CDR3 is CASSNLRDSNQPQHF. Written as DNA, the CDR3 is TGTGCCAGTAGTAACTTAAGAGATAGCAATCAGCCCCAGCATTTT.

A remark on this clonotype: One end of the junction does not line up with germline, which may come from a read error. The gene calls are TRBV28 and TRBJ2-7, with 11 positions matching TRBD2. Germline V gives CDR1 MDHEN, CDR2 SYDVKM. The CDR3 runs 12 residues. The DNA of the CDR3 is TGTGCCAGCAGTTTATCCACTAGCGGGAGTTTCTTC. Translation gives CASSLSTSGSFF. The whole variable domain, remainder taken from reference TRBV28 and TRBJ2-7, is DVKVTQSSRYLVKRTGEKVFLECVQDMDHENMFWYRQDPGLGLRLIYFSYDVKMKEKGDIPEGYSVSREKKERFSLILESASTNQTSMYLCASSLSTSGSFFGPGTRLTVT.

This chain uses TRBV20-1 with TRBJ2-7, with 8 positions matching TRBD2. J was trimmed by 3 bases and V by 3 bases; bases with no gene match: 4. The CDR3 contains 13 residues. Per germline, CDR1 DFQATT and CDR2 SNEGSKA (reference sequence). Written as DNA, the CDR3 is TGCAGTGCTAGTACTAGCGGCGTCTACGAGCAGTACTTC. Its protein is CSASTSGVYEQYF.